This record concerns one T cell receptor beta chain sequence. Its target is unknown. Germline lookup yields CDR1 SQVTM and CDR2 ANQGSEA. The CDR3 length is 15 residues. V was clipped by 0 bases and J by 7 bases; unmatched bases: 7. This entry belongs to a study of OX40 agonist ivuxolimab in advanced cancers. Turning to the study itself: Clinicians treated patients with ivuxolimab, an agonistic anti-OX40 (CD134) antibody. Therapy given before enrollment (anti-PD-1, anti-PD-L1 or anti-CTLA-4) was allowed, and roughly 42% had some.

Overall study findings and caveats: There was clonal expansion of CD4+ and CD8+ blood T cells by week 6 at 0.1 to 3.0 mg/kg.

Using immunoSEQ multiplex PCR, the repertoire was profiled, and TCRdb retains in-frame clones only, with some absent. The sample includes under 70,000 clones, roughly 84% seen only once; the top ten take around 4.5%. This sequence joins TRBV29-1 and TRBJ2-4, with 9 positions matching TRBD1. The source of this sequence is an adult with an advanced solid tumor such as melanoma, head and neck, liver or kidney cancer. This material consisted of CD4+ or CD8+ T cells sorted from blood, taken in a trial of the OX40 agonist ivuxolimab. CDR3 bases: TGCAGCGTTGAAGATGGACGGACAGGGGTTAACATTCAGTACTTC. As protein: CSVEDGRTGVNIQYF.